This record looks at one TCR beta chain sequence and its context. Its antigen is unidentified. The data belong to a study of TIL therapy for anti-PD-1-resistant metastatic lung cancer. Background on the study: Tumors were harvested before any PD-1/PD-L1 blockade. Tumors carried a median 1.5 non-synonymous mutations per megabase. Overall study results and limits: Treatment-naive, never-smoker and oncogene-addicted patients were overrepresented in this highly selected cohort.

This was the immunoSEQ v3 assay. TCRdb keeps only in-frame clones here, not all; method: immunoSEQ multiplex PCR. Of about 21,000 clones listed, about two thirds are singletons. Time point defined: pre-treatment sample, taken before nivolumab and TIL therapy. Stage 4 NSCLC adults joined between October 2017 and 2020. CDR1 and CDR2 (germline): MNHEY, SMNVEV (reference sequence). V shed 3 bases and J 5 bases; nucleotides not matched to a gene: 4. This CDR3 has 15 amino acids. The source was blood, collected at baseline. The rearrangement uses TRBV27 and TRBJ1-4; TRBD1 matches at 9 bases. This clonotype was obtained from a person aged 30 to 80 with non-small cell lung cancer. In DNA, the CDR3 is TGTGCCAGCAGTTTGGGCACAGGGGGCAATGAAAAACTGTTTTTT. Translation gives CASSLGTGGNEKLFF.